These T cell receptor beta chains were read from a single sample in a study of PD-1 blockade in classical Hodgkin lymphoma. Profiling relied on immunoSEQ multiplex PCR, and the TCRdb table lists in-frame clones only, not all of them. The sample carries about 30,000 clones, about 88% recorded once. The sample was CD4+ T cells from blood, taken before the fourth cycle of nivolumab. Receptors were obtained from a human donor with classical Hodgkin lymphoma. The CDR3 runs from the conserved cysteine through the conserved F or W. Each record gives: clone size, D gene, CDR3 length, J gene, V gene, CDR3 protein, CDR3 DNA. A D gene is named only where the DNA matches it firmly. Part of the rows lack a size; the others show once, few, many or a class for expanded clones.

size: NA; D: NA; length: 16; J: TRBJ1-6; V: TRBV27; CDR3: CASRTPLRSYNSPLHF; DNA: TGTGCCAGCAGAACCCCACTCCGCTCCTATAATTCACCCCTCCACTTT
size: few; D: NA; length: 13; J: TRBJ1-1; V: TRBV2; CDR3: CASREQELTEAFF; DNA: TGTGCCAGCAGGGAACAGGAACTCACTGAAGCTTTCTTT
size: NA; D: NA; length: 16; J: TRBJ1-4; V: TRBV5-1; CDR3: CASSLVPGATNEKLFF; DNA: TGCGCCAGCAGCTTGGTGCCGGGCGCAACTAATGAAAAACTGTTTTTT
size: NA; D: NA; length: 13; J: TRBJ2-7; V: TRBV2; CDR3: CASRGVGAYEQYF; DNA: TGTGCCAGCAGGGGGGTGGGTGCCTACGAGCAGTACTTC
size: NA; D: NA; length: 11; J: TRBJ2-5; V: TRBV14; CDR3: CASSLKETQYF; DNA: TGTGCCAGCAGCCTAAAAGAGACCCAGTACTTC
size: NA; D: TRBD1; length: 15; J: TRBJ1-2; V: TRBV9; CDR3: CASSLGQGSNYGYTF; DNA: TGTGCCAGCAGCTTAGGACAGGGATCCAACTATGGCTACACCTTC
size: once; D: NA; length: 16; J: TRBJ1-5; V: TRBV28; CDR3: CASGSGQVFTNQPQHF; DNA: TGTGCCAGCGGATCCGGACAAGTTTTTACCAATCAGCCCCAGCATTTT
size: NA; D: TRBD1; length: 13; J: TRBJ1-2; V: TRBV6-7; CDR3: CASSYQGGYGYTF; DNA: TGTGCCAGCAGTTACCAGGGGGGCTATGGCTACACCTTC
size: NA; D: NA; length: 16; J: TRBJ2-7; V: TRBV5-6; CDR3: CASSLYAGLGSYEQYF; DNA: TGTGCCAGCAGCTTGTATGCTGGGCTAGGCTCCTACGAGCAGTACTTC
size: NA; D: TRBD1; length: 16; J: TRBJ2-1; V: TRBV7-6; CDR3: CASSSRAGTGHNEQFF; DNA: TGTGCCAGCAGCTCTAGGGCCGGGACAGGGCACAATGAGCAGTTCTTC
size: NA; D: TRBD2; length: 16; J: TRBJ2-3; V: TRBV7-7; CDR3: CASSWGLADYTDTQYF; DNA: TGTGCCAGCAGCTGGGGACTAGCGGATTACACAGATACGCAGTATTTT
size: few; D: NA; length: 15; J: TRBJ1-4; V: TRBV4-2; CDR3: CASSQEAATNEKLFF; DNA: TGTGCCAGCAGCCAAGAGGCAGCAACTAATGAAAAACTGTTTTTT
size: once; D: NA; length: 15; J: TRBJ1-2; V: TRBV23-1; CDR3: CASSHIVGSGNGYTF; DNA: TGCGCCAGCAGTCATATAGTCGGGTCAGGGAATGGCTACACCTTC
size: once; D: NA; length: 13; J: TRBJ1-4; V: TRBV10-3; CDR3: CAIRGADREKLFF; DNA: TGTGCCATCAGGGGGGCCGACAGGGAAAAACTGTTTTTT
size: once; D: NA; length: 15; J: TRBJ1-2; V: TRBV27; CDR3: CASKPEGGFIYGYTF; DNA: TGTGCCAGCAAGCCGGAGGGAGGGTTTATCTATGGCTACACCTTC
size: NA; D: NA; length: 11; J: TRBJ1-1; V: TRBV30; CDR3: CAWSGGPEAFF; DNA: TGTGCCTGGAGTGGCGGGCCTGAAGCTTTCTTT
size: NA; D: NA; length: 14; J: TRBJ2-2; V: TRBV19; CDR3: CASRRDREPGELFF; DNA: TGTGCCAGTAGGCGGGACAGAGAACCCGGGGAGCTGTTTTTT
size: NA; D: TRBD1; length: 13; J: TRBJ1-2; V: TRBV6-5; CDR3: CASSRDRGSGYTF; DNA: TGTGCCAGCAGCCGCGACAGGGGAAGTGGCTACACCTTC
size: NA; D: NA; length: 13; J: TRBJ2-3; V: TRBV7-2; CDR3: CASRGAGADTQYF; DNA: TGTGCCAGCAGGGGGGCTGGCGCAGATACGCAGTATTTT
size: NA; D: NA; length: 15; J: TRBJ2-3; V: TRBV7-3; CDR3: CASSLNRRGTDTQYF; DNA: TGTGCCAGCAGCTTAAATCGGCGGGGCACAGATACGCAGTATTTT
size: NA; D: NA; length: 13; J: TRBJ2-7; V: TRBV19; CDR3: CASTKGGAYEQYF; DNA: TGTGCCAGCACAAAGGGGGGAGCATACGAGCAGTACTTC
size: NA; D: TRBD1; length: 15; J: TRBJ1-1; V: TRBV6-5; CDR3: CASSTTGTGYAEAFF; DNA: TGTGCCAGCAGTACAACAGGGACAGGGTACGCTGAAGCTTTCTTT
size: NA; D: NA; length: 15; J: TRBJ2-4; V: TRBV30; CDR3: CAWSPGLLAKNIQYF; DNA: TGTGCCTGGAGCCCCGGACTCTTAGCCAAAAACATTCAGTACTTC
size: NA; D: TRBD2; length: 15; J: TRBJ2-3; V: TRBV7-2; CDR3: CASSPAVGGGNMQYF; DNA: TGTGCCAGCAGCCCAGCGGTGGGCGGGGGTAATATGCAGTATTTT
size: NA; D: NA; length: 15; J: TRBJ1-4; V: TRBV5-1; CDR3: CASSFLADTNEKLFF; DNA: TGCGCCAGCAGCTTTCTTGCGGATACTAATGAAAAACTGTTTTTT
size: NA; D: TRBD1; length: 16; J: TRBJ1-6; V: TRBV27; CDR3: CASKGAASSYNSPLHF; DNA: TGTGCCAGCAAGGGGGCGGCGAGCTCCTATAATTCACCCCTCCACTTT
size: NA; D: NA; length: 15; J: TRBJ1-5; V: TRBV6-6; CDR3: CASSRVLSSNQPQHF; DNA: TGTGCCAGCAGCCGGGTCCTGAGTTCCAATCAGCCCCAGCATTTT
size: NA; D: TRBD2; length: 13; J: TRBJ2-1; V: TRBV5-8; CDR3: CAAEWTSVNEQFF; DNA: TGTGCCGCCGAATGGACTAGCGTCAATGAGCAGTTCTTC
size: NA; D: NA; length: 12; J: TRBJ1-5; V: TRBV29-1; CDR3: CSVGRAGQPQHF; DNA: TGCAGCGTTGGCAGGGCCGGCCAGCCCCAGCATTTT
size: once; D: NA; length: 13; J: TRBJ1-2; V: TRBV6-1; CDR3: CASSRSRDGGYTF; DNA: TGTGCCAGCAGCCGAAGTCGGGACGGGGGCTACACCTTC
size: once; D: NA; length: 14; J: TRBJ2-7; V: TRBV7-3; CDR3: CASSLAGPGDEQYF; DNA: TGTGCCAGCAGCTTAGCGGGGCCGGGCGACGAGCAGTACTTC
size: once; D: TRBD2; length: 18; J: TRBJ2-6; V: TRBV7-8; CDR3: CASTLAGGPSSGANVLTF; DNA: TGTGCCAGCACCCTAGCGGGGGGGCCGTCTTCTGGGGCCAACGTCCTGACTTTC
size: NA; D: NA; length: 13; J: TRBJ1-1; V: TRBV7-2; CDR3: CASSLLTRPEAFF; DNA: TGTGCCAGCAGCCTCCTCACACGGCCCGAAGCTTTCTTT
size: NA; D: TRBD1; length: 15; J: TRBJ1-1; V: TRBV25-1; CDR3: CASSELGGGGTEAFF; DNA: TGTGCCAGCAGTGAATTGGGAGGGGGCGGGACTGAAGCTTTCTTT
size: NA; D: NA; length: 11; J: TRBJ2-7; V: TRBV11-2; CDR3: CASSDVYEQYF; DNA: TGTGCCAGCAGCGACGTCTACGAGCAGTACTTC
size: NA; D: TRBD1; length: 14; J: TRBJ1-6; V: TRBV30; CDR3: CAWYPGGPASPLHF; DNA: TGTGCCTGGTACCCAGGGGGCCCGGCATCACCCCTCCACTTT
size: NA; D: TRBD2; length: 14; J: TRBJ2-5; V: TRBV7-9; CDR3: CASSNGLAGETQYF; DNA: TGTGCCAGCAGCAACGGACTAGCAGGGGAGACCCAGTACTTC